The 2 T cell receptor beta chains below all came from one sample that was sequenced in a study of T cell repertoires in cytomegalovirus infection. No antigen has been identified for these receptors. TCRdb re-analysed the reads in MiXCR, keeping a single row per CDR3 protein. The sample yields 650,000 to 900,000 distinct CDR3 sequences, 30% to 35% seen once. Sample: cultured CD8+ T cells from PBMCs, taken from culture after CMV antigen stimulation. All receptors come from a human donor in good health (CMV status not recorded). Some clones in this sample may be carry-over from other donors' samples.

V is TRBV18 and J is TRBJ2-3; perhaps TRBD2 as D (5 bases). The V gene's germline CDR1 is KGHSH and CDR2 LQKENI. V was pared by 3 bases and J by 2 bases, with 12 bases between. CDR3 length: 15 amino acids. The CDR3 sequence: CASSPRTLPTDTQYF. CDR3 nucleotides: TGTGCCAGCTCACCCCGGACTTTACCCACAGATACGCAGTATTTT.

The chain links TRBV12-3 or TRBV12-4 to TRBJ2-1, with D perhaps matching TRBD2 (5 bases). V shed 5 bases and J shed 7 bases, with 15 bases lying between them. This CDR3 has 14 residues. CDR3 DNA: TGTGCCAGCAGTCCCCTCCGGACTCAAAATGAGCAGTTCTTC. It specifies CASSPLRTQNEQFF.